The 18 T cell receptor beta chains below were found in one sample sequenced in a study of cytomegalovirus exposure and HLA in healthy donors (dated by TCRdb to 2015 to 2018). Library method: the immunoSEQ multiplex PCR assay. The multiplex PCR relied on a mix of 60 forward primers for TCR Vbeta segments and 13 reverse primers for TCR Jbeta segments. The table comes from immuneACCESS by way of TCRdb, which keeps in-frame sequences with V and J called. Part of the clones is missing from these tables; in studies checked, under half for an unresolved V gene and the rest for unknown reasons. The sample contains roughly 120,000 clones, roughly two thirds of them found a single time. The ten largest clonotypes hold about 1.6% of the sample. Sequencing was done on a sample of PBMCs. These receptors came from a man aged 25 to 40 in good health and CMV-seropositive.

A single count supports this clone. V and J are TRBV5-1 and TRBJ2-5; D is unresolved. The DNA end is a closer match to TRBJ2-7, so the J assignment may be wrong. Germline V gene data show CDR1 as SGHRS and CDR2 as YFSETQ. This CDR3 comprises 12 residues. The CDR3 spells CASSSDSYEQYF. CDR3 in DNA: TGCGCCAGCAGCTCGGACTCCTACGAGCAGTACTTC.

This clone was seen more than once but under ten times. This chain links TRBV5-1 with TRBJ2-1; 12 nucleotides match TRBD2. V lost 0 bases to trimming and J lost 6 bases; unmatched junction nucleotides: 7. Per the germline V gene, CDR1 is SGHRS and CDR2 is YFSETQ. CDR3 length: 17 residues. This CDR3 reads CASSLASGRDSFNEQFF. CDR3 DNA: TGCGCCAGCAGCTTGGCTAGCGGGAGGGATTCTTTCAATGAGCAGTTCTTC.

J is TRBJ2-1 and V is TRBV6-5; D remains ambiguous. The germline V gene has CDR1 MNHEY and CDR2 SVGAGI. V was pared by 0 bases and J by 8 bases, with 17 bases between. This CDR3 comprises 16 residues. CDR3 residues: CASSYSIRPSRHEQFF. DNA for the CDR3: TGTGCCAGCAGTTACTCGATACGTCCTAGTAGGCATGAGCAGTTCTTC.

The rearrangement uses TRBV6-4 and TRBJ2-1, with D possibly TRBD2 on 6 matching bases. The CDR3 extends over 14 amino acids. In germline, CDR1 is MRHNA, CDR2 SNTAGT. V was trimmed by 2 bases and J by 4 bases, leaving 9 bases between them. The CDR3 region has the DNA TGTGCCAGCAGTGACGGCGGGAATTACAATGAGCAGTTCTTC. Encoded protein: CASSDGGNYNEQFF.

The CDR3 DNA follows: TGTGCCAGCAGTTACTGGAATGAGCAGTTCTTC. Amino acids: CASSYWNEQFF. The rearrangement links TRBV27 to TRBJ2-1; D not resolved. Looked up from germline, CDR1 is MNHEY and CDR2 is SMNVEV (reference sequence). Trimming left V 4 bases short and J 7 bases short, with 5 bases between. The CDR3 has 11 amino acids.

The chain carries TRBV9 and TRBJ2-1; TRBD2 matches 9 bases. CDR3 length equals 15 residues. Germline V gene lookup returns CDR1 SGDLS and CDR2 YYNGEE. J was trimmed by 4 bases and V by 0 bases; bases with no gene match: 2. The CDR3 here is CASSVDSGGYNEQFF. In DNA, the CDR3 is TGTGCCAGCAGCGTAGATAGCGGGGGATACAATGAGCAGTTCTTC. The whole variable domain, remainder taken from reference TRBV9 and TRBJ2-1, is DSGVTQTPKHLITATGQRVTLRCSPRSGDLSVYWYQQSLDQGLQFLIQYYNGEERAKGNILERFSAQQFPDLHSELNLSSLELGDSALYFCASSVDSGGYNEQFFGPGTRLTVL.

CDR3 nucleotide sequence: TGCGCCAGCAGTCAATCGTCGGGCGGGAGGGCCTTTTCGAACACCGGGGAGCTGTTTTTT. Residues: CASSQSSGGRAFSNTGELFF. The chain links TRBV23-1 to TRBJ2-2; 9 positions agree with TRBD2. TRBV23-1 is known as an ORF, though its function is uncertain. CDR3 length equals 20 residues. The V gene end was trimmed by 0 bases and the J gene end by 0 bases; junction bases not matched to a gene: 11.

The chain employs TRBV5-4 and TRBJ2-3; 10 bases line up with TRBD2. The CDR3 contains 15 residues. Germline CDR1 SGHNT, CDR2 YYREEE (reference sequence). J was trimmed by 0 bases and V by 6 bases; bases with no gene match: 4. Here the CDR3 reads CASKLAGSSTDTQYF. The CDR3 nucleotides read TGTGCCAGCAAACTAGCGGGGTCTAGCACAGATACGCAGTATTTT.

This clone has just a few counts. The chain uses TRBV6-5 and TRBJ2-1; 12 bases are shared with TRBD2. Germline lookup yields CDR1 MNHEY and CDR2 SVGAGI. The junction had 6 bases not matched to a gene; V was cut back by 6 bases and J by 6 bases. The CDR3 extends over 15 amino acids. The CDR3 protein is CASSLTSGRCNEQFF. CDR3 bases: TGTGCCAGCAGCCTCACTAGCGGGAGGTGCAATGAGCAGTTCTTC.

CDR3 nucleotide sequence: TGCGCCAGCAGCTACGAATCTACAGGGTCATCTGAAGCTTTCTTT. Translating it yields CASSYESTGSSEAFF. The chain combines TRBV5-1 with TRBJ1-1, with D maybe TRBD1 (6 bases). The CDR3 has 15 amino acids. Trimming shortened V by 3 bases and J by 6 bases, and 18 bases separated the two germline ends. Germline loops: CDR1 SGHRS, CDR2 YFSETQ. The full variable domain, completed using reference TRBV5-1 and TRBJ1-1, is KAGVTQTPRYLIKTRGQQVTLSCSPISGHRSVSWYQQTPGQGLQFLFEYFSETQRNKGNFPGRFSGRQFSNSRSEMNVSTLELGDSALYLCASSYESTGSSEAFFGQGTRLTVV.

This clone was counted once. The chain recombines TRBV28 with TRBJ2-7; a possible D gene is TRBD2 (5 bases). Germline CDR1 MDHEN, CDR2 SYDVKM. Trimming cost V 6 bases and J 0 bases, with 12 bases left between them. The CDR3 length is 14 residues. The DNA of the CDR3 is TGTGCCAGCAGCTCAGCGGATAGCTCCTACGAGCAGTACTTC. This translates into CASSSADSSYEQYF. Full variable domain (rest looked up from reference TRBV28 and TRBJ2-7): DVKVTQSSRYLVKRTGEKVFLECVQDMDHENMFWYRQDPGLGLRLIYFSYDVKMKEKGDIPEGYSVSREKKERFSLILESASTNQTSMYLCASSSADSSYEQYFGPGTRLTVT.

In this sample, this clone turned up once. The chain links TRBV6-6 to TRBJ2-7; TRBD1 matches at 12 bases. The CDR3 runs to 15 residues. The trim removed 5 bases at V and 6 bases at J, leaving 8 bases unmatched. Germline loops: CDR1 MNHNY, CDR2 SVGAGI (reference sequence). The CDR3 DNA reads as TGTGCCAGCAGTAGGGTAGGGACAGGGGGCGGCGAGCAGTACTTC. It translates to CASSRVGTGGGEQYF.

This clone is a singleton in its sample. This chain links TRBV5-1 with TRBJ1-2, with a possible D match to TRBD1 (6 bases). The CDR3 loop spans 14 amino acids. Trimming stripped 0 bases from V and 4 bases from J, with 10 bases between. Germline values: CDR1 SGHRS, CDR2 YFSETQ. The CDR3 sequence is CASSLAGRGYGYTF. In nucleotides, the CDR3 is TGCGCCAGCAGCTTGGCAGGCAGGGGCTATGGCTACACCTTC. The entire variable domain, with the rest obtained from reference TRBV5-1 and TRBJ1-2, is as follows: KAGVTQTPRYLIKTRGQQVTLSCSPISGHRSVSWYQQTPGQGLQFLFEYFSETQRNKGNFPGRFSGRQFSNSRSEMNVSTLELGDSALYLCASSLAGRGYGYTFGSGTRLTVV.

Only a few counts were recorded for this clone. J is TRBJ1-4 and V is TRBV28, with a possible D match to TRBD1 (6 bases). Trimming left V 7 bases short and J 0 bases short, with 21 bases between. The CDR3 is made up of 18 amino acids. The germline V gene encodes CDR1 MDHEN and CDR2 SYDVKM. CDR3 DNA: TGTGCCAGCACCTCAAAAGAGGGGGGGTTCGCAACTAATGAAAAACTGTTTTTT. This translates into CASTSKEGGFATNEKLFF.

V and J are TRBV9 and TRBJ2-4; weak D call: TRBD2 (6 bases). The V and J ends lost 0 bases and 1 base respectively, with 14 bases between them. CDR1 and CDR2 from the germline V gene are SGDLS and YYNGEE. The CDR3 contains 17 residues. The CDR3 here is CASSVDAGQLAKNIQYF. CDR3 nucleotides: TGTGCCAGCAGCGTAGACGCGGGGCAGTTGGCCAAAAACATTCAGTACTTC.

This clone was seen a single time. The chain is built from TRBV10-3 and TRBJ1-3; a possible D gene is TRBD1 (6 bases). Trimming left V 2 bases short and J 0 bases short, with 14 bases between. Germline CDR1 and CDR2: ENHRY and SYGVKD. CDR3 length: 17 amino acids. The CDR3 here is CAISELSRDNSGNTIYF. CDR3 nucleotide sequence: TGTGCCATCAGTGAGCTGAGCCGGGACAACTCTGGAAACACCATATATTTT.

This chain uses TRBV5-6 with TRBJ1-1; D is perhaps TRBD1 (6 bases). The CDR3 sequence is 14 residues long. V lost 2 bases and J lost 5, with 13 bases in between. Germline loops: CDR1 SGHDT, CDR2 YYEEEE. The CDR3: CASSFGGAVTEAFF. The CDR3 coding sequence is TGTGCCAGCAGCTTTGGGGGCGCGGTTACTGAAGCTTTCTTT. Using reference TRBV5-6 and TRBJ1-1 for the parts outside the CDR3, the full variable domain is DAGVTQSPTHLIKTRGQQVTLRCSPKSGHDTVSWYQQALGQGPQFIFQYYEEEERQRGNFPDRFSGHQFPNYSSELNVNALLLGDSALYLCASSFGGAVTEAFFGQGTRLTVV.

The chain is built from TRBV25-1 and TRBJ1-6; D gene ambiguous. The CDR3 length is 14 residues. The germline CDR1 and CDR2 sequences are MGHDK and SYGVNS. The V end was cut by 3 bases, the J end by 4 bases, with 7 bases between. CDR3 bases: TGTGCCAGCAGTGAGCTCAGATATAATTCACCCCTCCACTTT. Residues: CASSELRYNSPLHF.